What follows describes a single TCR beta chain. TCRdb keeps only in-frame clones here, not all; method: immunoSEQ multiplex PCR. The table records 2 million to 3 million clones, approximately 93% of them present only once. This sample was included in a study of shared clonotypes between healthy human individuals. CDR1 is MNHEY and CDR2 is SMNVEV in the germline V gene (reference sequence). Losses at the gene ends were 2 bases for V and 3 bases for J; bases not matched to a gene: 9. This CDR3 spans 16 amino acids. This TCR was sampled from a man younger than 35 in good health. Some clones in this sample may be carry-over from other donors' samples. Sequencing was done on a sample of naive CD4+ T cells from PBMCs. Subset described: CD45RA+ positively selected. This chain connects TRBV27 to TRBJ1-2; 7 nucleotides line up with TRBD1. The CDR3 nucleotides read TGTGCCAGCAGTTTAGGGCAGGGGGTTCTATACTATGGCTACACCTTC. Translated, it gives CASSLGQGVLYYGYTF.